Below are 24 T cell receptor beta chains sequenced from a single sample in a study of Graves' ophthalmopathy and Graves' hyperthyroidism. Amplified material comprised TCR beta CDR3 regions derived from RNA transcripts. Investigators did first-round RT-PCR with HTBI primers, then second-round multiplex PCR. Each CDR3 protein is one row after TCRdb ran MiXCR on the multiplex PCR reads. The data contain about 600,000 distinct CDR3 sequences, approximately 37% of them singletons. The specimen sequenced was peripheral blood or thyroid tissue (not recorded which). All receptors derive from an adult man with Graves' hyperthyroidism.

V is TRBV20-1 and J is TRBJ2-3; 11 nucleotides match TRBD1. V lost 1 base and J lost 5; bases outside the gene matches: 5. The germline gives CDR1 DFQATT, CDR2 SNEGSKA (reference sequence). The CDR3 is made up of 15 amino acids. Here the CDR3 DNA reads TGCAGTGCTAGAGCGGACAGGGGGCTCAGAGATACGCAGTATTTT. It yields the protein CSARADRGLRDTQYF.

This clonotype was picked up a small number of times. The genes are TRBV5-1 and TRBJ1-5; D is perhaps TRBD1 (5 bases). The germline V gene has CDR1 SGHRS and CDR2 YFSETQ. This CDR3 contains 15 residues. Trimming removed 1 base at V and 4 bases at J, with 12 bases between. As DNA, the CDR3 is TGCGCCAGCAGCTTGCAATCGGGGGTGAATCAGCCCCAGCATTTT. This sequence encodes CASSLQSGVNQPQHF. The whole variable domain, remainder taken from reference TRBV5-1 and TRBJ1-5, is KAGVTQTPRYLIKTRGQQVTLSCSPISGHRSVSWYQQTPGQGLQFLFEYFSETQRNKGNFPGRFSGRQFSNSRSEMNVSTLELGDSALYLCASSLQSGVNQPQHFGDGTRLSIL.

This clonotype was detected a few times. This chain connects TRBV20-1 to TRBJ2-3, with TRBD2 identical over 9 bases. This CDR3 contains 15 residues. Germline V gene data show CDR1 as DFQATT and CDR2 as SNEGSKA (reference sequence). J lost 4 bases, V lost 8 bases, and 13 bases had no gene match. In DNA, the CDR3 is TGCAGTATTCCGGAGGTAGCGGGAGTGGCAGATACGCAGTATTTT. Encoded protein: CSIPEVAGVADTQYF.

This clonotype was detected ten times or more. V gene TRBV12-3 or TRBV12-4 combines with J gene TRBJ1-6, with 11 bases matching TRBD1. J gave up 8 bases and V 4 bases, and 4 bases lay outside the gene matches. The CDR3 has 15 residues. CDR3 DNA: TGTGCCAGCAGTTCCGGGACAGGGGGTCATTCACCCCTCCACTTT. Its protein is CASSSGTGGHSPLHF.

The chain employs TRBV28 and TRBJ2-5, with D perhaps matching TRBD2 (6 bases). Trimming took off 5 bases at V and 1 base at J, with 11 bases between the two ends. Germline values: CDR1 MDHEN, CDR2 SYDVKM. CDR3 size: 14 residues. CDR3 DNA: TGTGCCAGCAGTAACGGGGGTTCCCAAGAGACCCAGTACTTC. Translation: CASSNGGSQETQYF.

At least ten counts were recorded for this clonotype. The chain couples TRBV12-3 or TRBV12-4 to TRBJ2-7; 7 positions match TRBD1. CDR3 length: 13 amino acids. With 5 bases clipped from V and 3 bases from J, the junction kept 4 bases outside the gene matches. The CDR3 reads CASSRDSYYEQYF. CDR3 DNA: TGTGCCAGCAGTCGGGACAGCTACTACGAGCAGTACTTC.

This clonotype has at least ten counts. The CDR3: CASSPLQGVDSPLHF. CDR3 DNA sequence: TGTGCCAGTAGTCCACTCCAGGGAGTCGATTCACCCCTCCACTTT. The chain recombines TRBV19 with TRBJ1-6; D may be TRBD1 (5 bases). Between the trimmed V and J ends, which lost 5 bases and 8 bases, there was a span of 16 bases. Germline values: CDR1 LNHDA, CDR2 SQIVND (reference sequence). This CDR3 spans 15 amino acids. Supplemented by reference TRBV19 and TRBJ1-6, the full variable domain reads DGGITQSPKYLFRKEGQNVTLSCEQNLNHDAMYWYRQDPGQGLRLIYYSQIVNDFQKGDIAEGYSVSREKKESFPLTVTSAQKNPTAFYLCASSPLQGVDSPLHFGNGTRLTVT.

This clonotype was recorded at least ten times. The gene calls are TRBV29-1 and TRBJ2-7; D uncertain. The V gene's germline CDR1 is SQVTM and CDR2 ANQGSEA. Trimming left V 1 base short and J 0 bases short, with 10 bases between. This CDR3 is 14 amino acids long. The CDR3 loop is CSVEAPTPSYEQYF. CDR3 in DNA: TGCAGCGTTGAAGCTCCTACCCCCTCCTACGAGCAGTACTTC.

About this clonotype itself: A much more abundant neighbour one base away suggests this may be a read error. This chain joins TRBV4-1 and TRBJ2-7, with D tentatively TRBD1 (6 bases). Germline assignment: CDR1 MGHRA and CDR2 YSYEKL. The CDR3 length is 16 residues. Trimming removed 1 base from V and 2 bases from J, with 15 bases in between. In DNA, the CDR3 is TGCGCCAGCAGCCAAGCAGGGGTGAACCTCACCTACGAGCAGTACTTC. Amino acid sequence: CASSQAGVNLTYEQYF.

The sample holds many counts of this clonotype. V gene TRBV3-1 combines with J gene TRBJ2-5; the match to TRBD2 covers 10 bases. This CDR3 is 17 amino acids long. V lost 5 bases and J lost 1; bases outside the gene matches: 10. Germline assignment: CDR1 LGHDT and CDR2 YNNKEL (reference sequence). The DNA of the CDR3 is TGTGCCAGCAGCAGTATCCTTTGGACTAGCGGCCAAGAGACCCAGTACTTC. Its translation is CASSSILWTSGQETQYF.

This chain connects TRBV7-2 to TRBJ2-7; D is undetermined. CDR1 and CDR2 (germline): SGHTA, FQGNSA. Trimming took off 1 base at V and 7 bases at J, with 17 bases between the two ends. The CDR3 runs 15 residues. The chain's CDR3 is CASSLGAVPYNEQYF. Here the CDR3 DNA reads TGTGCCAGCAGCTTAGGGGCGGTCCCCTACAATGAGCAGTACTTC.

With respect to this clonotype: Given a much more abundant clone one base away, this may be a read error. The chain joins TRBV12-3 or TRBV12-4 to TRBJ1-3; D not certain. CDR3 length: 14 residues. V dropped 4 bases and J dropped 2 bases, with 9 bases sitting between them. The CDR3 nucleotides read TGTGCCAGCAGTTGGGCCGCCACTGGAAACACCATATATTTT. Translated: CASSWAATGNTIYF.

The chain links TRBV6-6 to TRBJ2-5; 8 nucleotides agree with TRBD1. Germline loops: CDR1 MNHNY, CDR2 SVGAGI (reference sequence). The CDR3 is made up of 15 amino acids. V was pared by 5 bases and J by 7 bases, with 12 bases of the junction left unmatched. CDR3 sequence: CASSEVPGGEGTQYF. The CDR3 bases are TGTGCCAGCAGTGAAGTCCCAGGGGGCGAGGGGACCCAGTACTTC.

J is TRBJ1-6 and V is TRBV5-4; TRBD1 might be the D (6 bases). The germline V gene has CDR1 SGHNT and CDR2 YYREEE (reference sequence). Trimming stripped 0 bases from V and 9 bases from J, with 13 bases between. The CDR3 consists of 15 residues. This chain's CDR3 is CASSLGGPLVSPLHF. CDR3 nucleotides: TGTGCCAGCAGCTTGGGGGGGCCGTTAGTTTCACCCCTCCACTTT.

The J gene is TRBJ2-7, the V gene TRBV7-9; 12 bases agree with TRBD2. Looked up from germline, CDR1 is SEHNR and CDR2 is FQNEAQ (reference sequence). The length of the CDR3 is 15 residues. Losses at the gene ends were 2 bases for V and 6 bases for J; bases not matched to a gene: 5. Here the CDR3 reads CASSLLAGGQVEQYF. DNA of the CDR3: TGTGCCAGCAGCTTACTAGCGGGAGGGCAGGTCGAGCAGTACTTC.

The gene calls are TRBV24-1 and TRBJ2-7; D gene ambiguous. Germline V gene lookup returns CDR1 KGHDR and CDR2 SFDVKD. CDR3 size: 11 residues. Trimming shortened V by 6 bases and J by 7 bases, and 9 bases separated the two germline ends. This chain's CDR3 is CATSNRDEQYF. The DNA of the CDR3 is TGTGCCACCAGTAACAGAGATGAGCAGTACTTC.

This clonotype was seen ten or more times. CDR3 region: CASSRTRGQETQYF. In nucleotides, the CDR3 is TGTGCCAGCAGCAGGACTAGGGGGCAAGAGACCCAGTACTTC. The genes are TRBV7-9 and TRBJ2-5; D perhaps matches TRBD2 (7 bases). Per germline, CDR1 SEHNR and CDR2 FQNEAQ (reference sequence). CDR3 length equals 14 residues. V gave up 5 bases and J gave up 2 bases, with 12 bases separating them. Full variable domain (remainder filled in from reference TRBV7-9 and TRBJ2-5): DTGVSQNPRHKITKRGQNVTFRCDPISEHNRLYWYRQTLGQGPEFLTYFQNEAQLEKSRLLSDRFSAERPKGSFSTLEIQRTEQGDSAMYLCASSRTRGQETQYFGPGTRLLVL.

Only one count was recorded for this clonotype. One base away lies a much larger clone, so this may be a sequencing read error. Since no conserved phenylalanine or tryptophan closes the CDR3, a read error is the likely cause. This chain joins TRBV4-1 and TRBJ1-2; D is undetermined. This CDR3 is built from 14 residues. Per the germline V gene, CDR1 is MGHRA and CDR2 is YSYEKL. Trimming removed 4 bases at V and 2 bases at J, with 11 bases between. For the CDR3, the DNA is TGCGCCAGCAGCCCCCTGGCGGGAAACTATGGCTACACCCTC. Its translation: CASSPLAGNYGYTL.

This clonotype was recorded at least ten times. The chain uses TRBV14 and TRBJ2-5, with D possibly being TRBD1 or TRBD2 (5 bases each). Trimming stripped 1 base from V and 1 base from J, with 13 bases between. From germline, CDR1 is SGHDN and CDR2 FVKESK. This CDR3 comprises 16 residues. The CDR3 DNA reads TGTGCCAGCAGCCAAGGAGGGGTGGAGTTCCAAGAGACCCAGTACTTC. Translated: CASSQGGVEFQETQYF.

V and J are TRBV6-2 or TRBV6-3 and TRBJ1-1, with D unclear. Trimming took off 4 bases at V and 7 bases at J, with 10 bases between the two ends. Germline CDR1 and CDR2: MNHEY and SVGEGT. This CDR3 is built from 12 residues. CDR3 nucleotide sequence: TGTGCCAGCAGTTTTCAGCCGAGTGAAGCTTTCTTT. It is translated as CASSFQPSEAFF.

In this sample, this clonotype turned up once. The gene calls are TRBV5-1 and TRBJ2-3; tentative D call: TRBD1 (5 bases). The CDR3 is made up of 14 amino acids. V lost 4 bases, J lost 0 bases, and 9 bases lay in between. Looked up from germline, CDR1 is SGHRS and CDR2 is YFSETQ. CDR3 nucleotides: TGCGCCAGCAGCGAAGGGGTGAGCACAGATACGCAGTATTTT. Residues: CASSEGVSTDTQYF.

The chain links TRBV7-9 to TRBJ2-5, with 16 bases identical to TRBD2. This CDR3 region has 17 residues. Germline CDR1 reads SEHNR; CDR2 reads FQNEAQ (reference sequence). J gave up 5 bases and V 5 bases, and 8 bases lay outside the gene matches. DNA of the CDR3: TGTGCCAGCAGCCCCCCGGGACTAGCGGGAGGGCCGGAGACCCAGTACTTC. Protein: CASSPPGLAGGPETQYF.

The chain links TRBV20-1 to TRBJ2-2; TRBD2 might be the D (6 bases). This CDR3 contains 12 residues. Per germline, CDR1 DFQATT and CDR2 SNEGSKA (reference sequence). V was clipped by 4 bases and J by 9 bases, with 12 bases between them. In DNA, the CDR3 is TGCAGTGCTAACGGGGGTGGCCGGGAGCTGTTTTTT. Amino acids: CSANGGGRELFF.

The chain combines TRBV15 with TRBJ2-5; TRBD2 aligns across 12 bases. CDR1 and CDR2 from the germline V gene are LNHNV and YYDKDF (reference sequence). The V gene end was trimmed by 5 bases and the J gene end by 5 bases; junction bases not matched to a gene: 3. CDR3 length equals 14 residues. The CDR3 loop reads CATSQGLAGETQYF. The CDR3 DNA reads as TGTGCCACCAGCCAAGGACTAGCGGGGGAGACCCAGTACTTC. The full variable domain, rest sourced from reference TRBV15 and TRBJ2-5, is DAMVIQNPRYQVTQFGKPVTLSCSQTLNHNVMYWYQQKSSQAPKLLFHYYDKDFNNEADTPDNFQSRRPNTSFCFLDIRSPGLGDTAMYLCATSQGLAGETQYFGPGTRLLVL.